Listed below are T cell receptor beta chains from one sample, sequenced in a study of lymphopenia after photon versus proton radiotherapy. The data were produced by immunoSEQ multiplex PCR, yet TCRdb's version contains in-frame clones alone and is incomplete. The sample holds some 45,000 clones; about four fifths are singletons and the top ten take under 25%. This material consisted of peripheral blood, taken from a patient treated with proton-based radiotherapy. The receptors stem from a woman in her seventies with pancreatic cancer. The CDR3 runs from the conserved cysteine through the conserved F or W. A D gene is named only where the DNA matches it firmly. Clone size appears in some rows only: once, few, many, or a class for an expanded clone.

TRBV18	NA	TRBJ2-4	NA	CASSPRGRQAIKNIQYF	TGTGCCAGCTCACCCCGGGGGAGGCAGGCGATCAAAAACATTCAGTACTTC
TRBV11-3	NA	TRBJ2-3	TRBD1	CASSPGTGKTDTQYF	TGTGCCAGCAGTCCCGGGACAGGGAAGACAGATACGCAGTATTTT
TRBV6-5	NA	TRBJ1-6	NA	CASSYRDAEGTLHF	TGTGCCAGCAGTTACCGGGACGCCGAGGGTACCCTCCACTTT
TRBV4-3	NA	TRBJ1-1	NA	CASSPGHANTEAFF	TGCGCCAGCTCCCCGGGGCACGCGAACACTGAAGCTTTCTTT
TRBV28	NA	TRBJ2-5	TRBD2	CASSFWGGGGRAEETQYF	TGTGCCAGCAGTTTTTGGGGTGGTGGCGGGAGGGCCGAAGAGACCCAGTACTTC
TRBV2	NA	TRBJ1-1	NA	CASLWTYMNTEAFF	TGTGCCAGCCTTTGGACGTACATGAACACTGAAGCTTTCTTT
TRBV30	NA	TRBJ2-1	TRBD1	CAWSVQGKPNNEQFF	TGTGCCTGGAGTGTACAGGGGAAACCGAACAATGAGCAGTTCTTC
TRBV28	NA	TRBJ2-7	NA	CASRRTGRGYEQYF	TGTGCCAGCAGGCGGACAGGGAGGGGTTACGAGCAGTACTTC
TRBV13	NA	TRBJ2-7	TRBD1	CASRLRDREYEQYF	TGTGCCAGCAGACTACGGGACAGGGAGTACGAGCAGTACTTC
TRBV7-2	NA	TRBJ2-7	NA	CASSLAGGAPGYEQYF	TGTGCCAGCAGCTTGGCGGGCGGGGCTCCGGGTTACGAGCAGTACTTC
TRBV6-5	NA	TRBJ1-6	TRBD1	CASRGQGYSPLHF	TGTGCCAGCAGGGGACAGGGTTATTCACCCCTCCACTTT
TRBV7-3	NA	TRBJ2-6	NA	CASSKPPGGTGANVLTF	TGTGCCAGCAGCAAACCCCCTGGGGGAACCGGGGCCAACGTCCTGACTTTC
TRBV19	NA	TRBJ2-7	TRBD1	CASRTDRGSYEQYF	TGTGCCAGTAGAACGGACAGGGGGAGTTACGAGCAGTACTTC
TRBV2	NA	TRBJ2-1	TRBD2	CASSGASGSVGEQFF	TGTGCCAGCAGTGGCGCTAGCGGGAGTGTCGGTGAGCAGTTCTTC
TRBV27	NA	TRBJ2-1	NA	CASSFAGSYNEQFF	TGTGCCAGCAGTTTTGCTGGCTCCTACAATGAGCAGTTCTTC
TRBV27	NA	TRBJ1-2	NA	CASSVYGDNYGYTF	TGTGCCAGCAGTGTTTACGGGGACAACTATGGCTACACCTTC
TRBV11-3	NA	TRBJ1-2	NA	CASSSAPSGVDGYTF	TGTGCCAGCAGCTCTGCCCCCTCGGGGGTTGATGGCTACACCTTC
TRBV29-1	NA	TRBJ2-1	NA	CSAGPAVNEQFF	TGCAGCGCCGGCCCAGCGGTCAATGAGCAGTTCTTC
TRBV11-1	NA	TRBJ2-3	NA	CASSFQGGGGLVTDTQYF	TGTGCCAGCAGCTTCCAGGGCGGAGGGGGCTTGGTTACAGATACGCAGTATTTT
TRBV7-9	NA	TRBJ2-2	NA	CASSWAPGELFF	TGTGCCAGCAGCTGGGCACCCGGGGAGCTGTTTTTT
TRBV15	NA	TRBJ1-2	NA	CATSLALADYGYTF	TGTGCCACCAGCCTCGCCCTCGCGGACTATGGCTACACCTTC
TRBV5-1	NA	TRBJ2-1	TRBD2	CASSLDAGGSYNEQFF	TGCGCCAGCAGCTTGGATGCGGGAGGGTCCTACAATGAGCAGTTCTTC
TRBV7-2	NA	TRBJ2-3	NA	CASSRTIDTQYF	TGTGCCAGCAGCCGGACAATAGATACGCAGTATTTT
TRBV7-8	NA	TRBJ1-1	NA	CASSLRDGTEAFF	TGTGCCAGCAGCTTAAGGGACGGAACTGAAGCTTTCTTT
TRBV7-8	NA	TRBJ1-5	NA	CASSLGTGPNQPQHF	TGTGCCAGCAGCTTAGGCACAGGGCCTAATCAGCCCCAGCATTTT
TRBV7-6	once	TRBJ2-7	TRBD2	CASSLGTSGTHPYEQYF	TGTGCCAGCAGCCTTGGGACTAGCGGGACCCACCCCTACGAGCAGTACTTC